What follows is one T cell receptor beta chain and its context. What it binds is not known. TCRdb keeps only in-frame clones here, not all; method: immunoSEQ multiplex PCR. Found here are about 55,000 clones, roughly 90% of them singletons; the top ten hold less than 2%. This specimen comes from a study of T cell responses to AZD1222 COVID-19 vaccine. Study-level points and caveats: Epitopes outside B.1.351 and B.1.1.7 mutated regions reportedly drew nearly half of spike TCRs. Along spike, vaccine-associated CD4 TCRs were found throughout, with dominance at 160-218 and 743-854. It was only 6 or 7 AZD1222 recipients who were seropositive at baseline. Repertoire samples came only from after the peak T cell response.

Germline V gene sequence: CDR1 SGHRS, CDR2 YFSETQ. The V and J ends lost 5 bases and 6 bases respectively, with 19 bases between them. The CDR3 sequence is 15 residues long. The TCR comes from an adult in good health. The material sequenced was peripheral blood, taken on day 0 of AZD1222 vaccination. V and J are TRBV5-1 and TRBJ2-3; the D gene is possibly TRBD2 (5 bases). The CDR3 sequence: CASRSDSYPWDTQYF. DNA of the CDR3: TGCGCCAGCAGGTCGGACTCCTACCCGTGGGATACGCAGTATTTT.